The rows below give T cell receptor beta chains drawn from one sample of a study of cytomegalovirus exposure and HLA in healthy donors. Generated by immunoSEQ multiplex PCR, the TCRdb table keeps only in-frame clones and is missing some. There are 150,000 to 200,000 clones in the sample; around 74% occur only once, and around 2% lies in the top ten. The sequenced sample consisted of PBMCs. These receptors came from a female donor in good health and CMV-seronegative. Each CDR3 is given without its conserved first and last residue. The size field is filled for only some rows; it gives once, few, many or a size class.

V,J,size,CDR3
TRBV30,TRBJ2-6,NA,AWRTSSAVLT
TRBV5-5,TRBJ1-1,NA,ASSLSPGIPGAF
TRBV29-1,TRBJ2-7,NA,SPREIYEQY
TRBV19,TRBJ2-7,NA,ASSGPGSYEQY
TRBV6-1,TRBJ1-3,once,ASSNGHPGGNTIY
TRBV4-2,TRBJ1-2,NA,ASSQQSGGYT
TRBV4-1,TRBJ2-1,NA,ASSFGTGSNEQF
TRBV29-1,TRBJ2-1,NA,SVRQGWSNEQF
TRBV6-5,TRBJ1-4,NA,ASRQGATNEKLF
TRBV7-9,TRBJ2-1,NA,ASLSLAGGSYNEQF
TRBV4-1,TRBJ1-5,NA,ASSPGQGSSYSNQPQH
TRBV7-8,TRBJ2-3,NA,ASTLNRNSGSSTDTQY
TRBV5-4,TRBJ2-1,NA,ASSIGQGAYNEQF
TRBV2,TRBJ2-4,NA,ASSELAFQY
TRBV6-1,TRBJ1-4,NA,ASSASGFEKLF
TRBV19,TRBJ2-7,once,ASSSTGFYEQY
TRBV29-1,TRBJ1-4,NA,SVEGSRVGGEKLF
TRBV6-1,TRBJ1-5,NA,ASSRDRDYQPQH
TRBV6-5,TRBJ1-5,few,ASSEGGENQPQH
TRBV19,TRBJ1-1,NA,ASSIDLGGKTEAF
TRBV19,TRBJ1-5,NA,ASSPPGLSNQPQH
TRBV19,TRBJ1-1,NA,ASSIRQGSMDTEAF
TRBV11-2,TRBJ1-2,NA,ASSSPREGNYGYT
TRBV5-1,TRBJ2-6,few,ASSLPPWSDSGANVLT
TRBV6-4,TRBJ2-1,NA,ASSEISGQF
TRBV19,TRBJ2-3,few,ASSGGTAGTPSTDTQY
TRBV7-6,TRBJ2-2,once,ASSRLAVNTGELF
TRBV5-1,TRBJ1-1,NA,ASSTAGGLNTEAF
TRBV18,TRBJ1-2,NA,ASQASKGDYGYT
TRBV19,TRBJ1-2,once,ASSQGGDGAGYT
TRBV10-1,TRBJ2-7,NA,ARRMAGPPPYEQY
TRBV9,TRBJ2-3,NA,ASSPGLAGRTDTQY
TRBV4-1,TRBJ2-5,few,ASSQVPTRGRETQY
TRBV2,TRBJ2-3,few,ASRETWGLAGDTQY
TRBV5-1,TRBJ2-1,NA,ATSPGTGDNEQF